This T cell receptor beta chain was observed in a study of PD-1 blockade in classical Hodgkin lymphoma. Whole-study findings and limits: CD4+ TCR diversity, unlike CD8+, climbed significantly by C4D1.

Generated by immunoSEQ multiplex PCR, the TCRdb table keeps only in-frame clones and is missing some. The table has approximately 99,000 clones, 80% to 90% seen once; the top ten hold 15% to 20%. Regarding this clone: Its antigen is as yet unknown.

Relapses following autologous stem cell transplantation were seen in all patients, with brentuximab vedotin exposure varying. Trimming left V 4 bases short and J 6 bases short, with 7 bases between. The germline CDR1 and CDR2 sequences are SGHTA and FQGNSA. The length of the CDR3 is 12 residues. The sample in question was peripheral blood mononuclear cells (PBMCs), obtained before the second cycle of nivolumab. The V call is TRBV7-2, the J call TRBJ2-1; D is unresolved. This receptor was obtained from a human donor with classical Hodgkin lymphoma. CDR3 in amino acids: CASSSLGNEQFF. The CDR3 DNA follows: TGTGCCAGCAGCTCTCTAGGCAATGAGCAGTTCTTC.